This T cell receptor beta chain was sequenced in a study of OX40 agonist ivuxolimab in advanced cancers. Study overall: Past anti-PD-1, anti-PD-L1 or anti-CTLA-4 therapy was accepted, and 40% to 45% had received some.

Germline-derived CDR1 and CDR2 are SGHDT and YYEEEE. The CDR3 has 11 amino acids. Trimming cost V 3 bases and J 6 bases, with 6 bases left between them. TCRdb's table, derived via immunoSEQ multiplex PCR, lists solely in-frame clones and lacks some. The sample consists of about 61,000 clones, around 92% of them appearing once. The receptor was derived from an adult with an advanced solid tumor such as melanoma, head and neck, liver or kidney cancer. This chain connects TRBV5-6 to TRBJ1-2; D unresolved. The specimen comprised CD4+ or CD8+ T cells sorted from blood, sampled in a trial of the OX40 agonist ivuxolimab. CDR3 sequence reads: CASSSLDGYTF. The CDR3 DNA sequence: TGTGCCAGCAGCTCCTTAGATGGCTACACCTTC.